The subject of this entry is one T cell receptor (beta chain). The antigen is not known. This sample is part of a study of T cell clones after liver transplantation. Using immunoSEQ multiplex PCR, the repertoire was profiled, and TCRdb retains in-frame clones only, with some absent. Of approximately 70,000 clones listed, 80% to 85% are singletons. Study-wide findings and caveats: Low donor cell numbers restricted donor-reactive repertoire measurement in a couple of subjects.

Losses at the gene ends were 6 bases for V and 5 bases for J; bases not matched to a gene: 5. The germline V gene encodes CDR1 LNHDA and CDR2 SQIVND (reference sequence). The CDR3 has 14 residues. The V gene is TRBV19, the J gene TRBJ1-5; 9 nucleotides line up with TRBD1. Sequencing used CD4+ T cells from blood, obtained about 50 months after liver transplant. The clonotype was recovered from a human patient who received a liver transplant. The graft donor may account for some of the T cells. In DNA, the CDR3 is TGTGCCAGTAGGGGACAGGGCCGAGATCAGCCCCAGCATTTT. It codes for CASRGQGRDQPQHF.